Listed below are T cell receptor beta chains from one sample, sequenced in a study of blood T cell repertoires in COVID-19. Some clones are missing from TCRdb's copy, which holds only in-frame ones; the method was immunoSEQ multiplex PCR. The sample has roughly 200,000 clones; more than 85% are singletons. The sample was peripheral blood. Every receptor here comes from a man aged 55 to 70 with acute or convalescent COVID-19. The conserved cysteine and the conserved F or W are not part of the CDR3 here.

V: TRBV3-1/TRBV3-2; J: TRBJ1-6; CDR3: ASSQGQGNRNSPLH
V: TRBV4-1; J: TRBJ1-4; CDR3: ASSQEFRNEKLF
V: TRBV7-9; J: TRBJ1-4; CDR3: ASSSNQGVGVATEKLF
V: TRBV20-1; J: TRBJ1-5; CDR3: SASRGADQPQH
V: TRBV12-5; J: TRBJ2-3; CDR3: ASVMGLAGGESTDTQY
V: TRBV19; J: TRBJ2-7; CDR3: ASSQQGAYEQY
V: TRBV29-1; J: TRBJ2-7; CDR3: SAAPGTGVYEQY
V: TRBV6-5; J: TRBJ2-7; CDR3: ASSYGQGSSYEQY
V: TRBV5-1; J: TRBJ1-2; CDR3: ASSLGSGGASGYT
V: TRBV7-8; J: TRBJ1-1; CDR3: ASSLGTANTEAF
V: TRBV7-2; J: TRBJ2-7; CDR3: ASSSLRGQEYEQY
V: TRBV6-5; J: TRBJ1-2; CDR3: ASTDPGGSNYGYT
V: TRBV11-3; J: TRBJ2-3; CDR3: ASSRRAGTGADTQY
V: TRBV13; J: TRBJ2-7; CDR3: ASSPLTGGGWSYEQY
V: TRBV2; J: TRBJ2-7; CDR3: ASNEAGNSYEQY
V: TRBV27; J: TRBJ2-5; CDR3: ASSLVAGFQETQY
V: TRBV12-5; J: TRBJ1-5; CDR3: ASGSQGAGQPQH
V: TRBV9; J: TRBJ1-2; CDR3: ASSVDDSYYGYT
V: TRBV7-3; J: TRBJ2-2; CDR3: ASSSSGLAGGRWNGELF
V: TRBV7-9; J: TRBJ1-6; CDR3: ASSLVGDPNSPLH
V: TRBV27; J: TRBJ1-4; CDR3: ASSPDRKRSEKLF
V: TRBV7-3; J: TRBJ2-7; CDR3: ASSLTPLSSYEQY
V: TRBV6-2/TRBV6-3; J: TRBJ2-1; CDR3: ASSYPQVADNEQF
V: TRBV28; J: TRBJ2-7; CDR3: ASRPDSRVSYEQY
V: TRBV29-1; J: TRBJ2-7; CDR3: SVVGTGIEQY
V: TRBV7-8; J: TRBJ2-1; CDR3: ASSPGQGITNEQF
V: TRBV7-2; J: TRBJ1-1; CDR3: ASSLALQGTEAF
V: TRBV4-1; J: TRBJ1-1; CDR3: ASSPQGGTEAF
V: TRBV7-9; J: TRBJ2-3; CDR3: ASSPRTRDTDTQY
V: TRBV28; J: TRBJ2-2; CDR3: ASGRGSTGELF
V: TRBV6-5; J: TRBJ1-6; CDR3: ASSYSRDSPLH
V: TRBV2; J: TRBJ1-6; CDR3: ASSEGTGLSPLH
V: TRBV14; J: TRBJ2-4; CDR3: ASSLETGVAKNIQY
V: TRBV5-1; J: TRBJ2-7; CDR3: ASSLGTSETYEQY
V: TRBV3-1/TRBV3-2; J: TRBJ2-5; CDR3: ASSQLYSQETQY
V: TRBV5-1; J: TRBJ1-1; CDR3: ASSLDTSRDYTEAF
V: TRBV18; J: TRBJ1-1; CDR3: ASSPLNLRANTEAF
V: TRBV19; J: TRBJ1-2; CDR3: ASTTGFHGYT
V: TRBV6-5; J: TRBJ2-7; CDR3: ASSLADRGQYEQY
V: TRBV5-1; J: TRBJ2-7; CDR3: ASSLFPGQGYLYEQY
V: TRBV29-1; J: TRBJ2-7; CDR3: SVQGGYSYEQY
V: TRBV19; J: TRBJ2-2; CDR3: ASSIGRSITSGGLNTGELF
V: TRBV5-8; J: TRBJ2-3; CDR3: ASSLEGLAPFDTQY
V: TRBV11-2; J: TRBJ1-2; CDR3: ASSWSGGSYGYT
V: TRBV20-1; J: TRBJ1-2; CDR3: SASGQIYGYT